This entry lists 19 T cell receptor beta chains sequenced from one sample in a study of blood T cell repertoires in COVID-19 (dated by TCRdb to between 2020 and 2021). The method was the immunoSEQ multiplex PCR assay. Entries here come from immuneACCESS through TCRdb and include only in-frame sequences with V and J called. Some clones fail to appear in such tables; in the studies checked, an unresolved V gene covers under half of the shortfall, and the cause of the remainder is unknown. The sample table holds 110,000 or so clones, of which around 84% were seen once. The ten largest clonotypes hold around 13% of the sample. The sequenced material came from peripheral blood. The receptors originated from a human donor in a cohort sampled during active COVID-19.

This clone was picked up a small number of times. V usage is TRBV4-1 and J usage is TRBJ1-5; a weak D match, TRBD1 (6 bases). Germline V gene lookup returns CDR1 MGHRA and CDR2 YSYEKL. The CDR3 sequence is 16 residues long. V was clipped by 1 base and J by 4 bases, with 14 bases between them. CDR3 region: CASSQALGASNQPQHF. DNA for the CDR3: TGCGCCAGCAGCCAAGCGCTGGGGGCATCAAATCAGCCCCAGCATTTT.

Here the CDR3 DNA reads TGTGCCAGCAGTTACGGACAGGGGCCCAGTAACACTGAAGCTTTCTTT. Translated: CASSYGQGPSNTEAFF. The V and J genes are TRBV6-5 and TRBJ1-1, with TRBD1 identical over 9 bases. Looked up from germline, CDR1 is MNHEY and CDR2 is SVGAGI. J gave up 2 bases and V 2 bases, and 6 bases lay outside the gene matches. The CDR3 sequence is 16 residues long.

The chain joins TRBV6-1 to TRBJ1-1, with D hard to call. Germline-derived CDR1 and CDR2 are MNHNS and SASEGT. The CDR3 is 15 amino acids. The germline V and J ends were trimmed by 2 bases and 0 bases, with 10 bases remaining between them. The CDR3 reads CASSEPQLMNTEAFF. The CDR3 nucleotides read TGTGCCAGCAGTGAACCACAGCTAATGAACACTGAAGCTTTCTTT.

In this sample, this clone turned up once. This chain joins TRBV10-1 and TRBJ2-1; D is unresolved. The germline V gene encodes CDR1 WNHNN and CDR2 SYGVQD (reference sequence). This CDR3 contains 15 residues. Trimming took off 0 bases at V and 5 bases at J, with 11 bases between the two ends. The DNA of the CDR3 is TGCGCCAGCAGTGAGTCGAGAATAGAGAACAATGAGCAGTTCTTC. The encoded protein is CASSESRIENNEQFF.

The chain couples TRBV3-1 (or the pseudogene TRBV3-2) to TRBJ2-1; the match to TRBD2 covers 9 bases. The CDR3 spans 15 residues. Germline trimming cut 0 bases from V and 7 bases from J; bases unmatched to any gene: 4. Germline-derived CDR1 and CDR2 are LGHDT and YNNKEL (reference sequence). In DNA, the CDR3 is TGTGCCAGCAGCCAAGATCTGGGACTAGCTAATGAGCAGTTCTTC. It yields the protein CASSQDLGLANEQFF.

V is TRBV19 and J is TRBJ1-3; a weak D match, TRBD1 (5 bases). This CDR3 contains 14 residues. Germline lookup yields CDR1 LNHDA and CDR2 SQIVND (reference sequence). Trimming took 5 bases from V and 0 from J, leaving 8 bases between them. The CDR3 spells CASSVQVSGNTIYF. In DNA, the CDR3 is TGTGCCAGTAGTGTACAGGTCTCTGGAAACACCATATATTTT.

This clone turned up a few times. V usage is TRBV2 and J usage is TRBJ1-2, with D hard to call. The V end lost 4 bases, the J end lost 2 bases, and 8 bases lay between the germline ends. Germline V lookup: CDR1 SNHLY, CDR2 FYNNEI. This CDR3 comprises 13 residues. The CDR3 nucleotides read TGTGCCAGCAGTGCGTCAGAAAACTATGGCTACACCTTC. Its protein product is CASSASENYGYTF. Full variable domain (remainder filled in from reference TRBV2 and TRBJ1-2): EPEVTQTPSHQVTQMGQEVILRCVPISNHLYFYWYRQILGQKVEFLVSFYNNEISEKSEIFDDQFSVERPDGSNFTLKIRSTKLEDSAMYFCASSASENYGYTFGSGTRLTVV.

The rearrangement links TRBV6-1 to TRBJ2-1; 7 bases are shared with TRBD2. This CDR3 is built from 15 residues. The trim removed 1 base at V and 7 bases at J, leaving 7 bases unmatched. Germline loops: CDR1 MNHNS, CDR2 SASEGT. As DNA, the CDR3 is TGTGCCAGCAGTGAAGGCCGGGGGGTGGGAAATGAGCAGTTCTTC. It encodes CASSEGRGVGNEQFF.

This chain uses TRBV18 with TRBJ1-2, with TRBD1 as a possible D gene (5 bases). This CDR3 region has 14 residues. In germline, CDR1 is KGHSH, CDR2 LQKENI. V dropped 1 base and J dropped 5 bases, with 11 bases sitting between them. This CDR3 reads CASSPQEGKYGYTF. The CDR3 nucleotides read TGTGCCAGCTCACCACAGGAGGGGAAGTATGGCTACACCTTC.

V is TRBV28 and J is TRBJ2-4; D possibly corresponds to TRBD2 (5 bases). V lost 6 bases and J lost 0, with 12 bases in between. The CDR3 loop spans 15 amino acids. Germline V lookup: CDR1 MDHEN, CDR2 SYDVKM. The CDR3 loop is CASSDPGTAKNIQYF. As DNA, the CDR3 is TGTGCCAGCAGCGATCCGGGAACAGCCAAAAACATTCAGTACTTC.

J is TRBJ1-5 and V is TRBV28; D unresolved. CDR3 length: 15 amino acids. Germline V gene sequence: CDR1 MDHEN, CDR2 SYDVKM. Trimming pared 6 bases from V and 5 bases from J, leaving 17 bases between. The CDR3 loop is CASSVRSGYYQPQHF. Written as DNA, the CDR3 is TGTGCCAGCAGCGTCCGGTCGGGATACTATCAGCCCCAGCATTTT.

The CDR3 reads CASSLAAGGSTDTQYF. CDR3 bases: TGTGCCAGCAGCTTAGCAGCGGGGGGCAGCACAGATACGCAGTATTTT. The genes are TRBV7-2 and TRBJ2-3, with TRBD2 matching over 9 bases. The CDR3 has 16 amino acids. The V segment lost 0 bases and the J segment 0 bases; nucleotides outside the gene matches: 1. CDR1 is SGHTA and CDR2 is FQGNSA in the germline V gene.

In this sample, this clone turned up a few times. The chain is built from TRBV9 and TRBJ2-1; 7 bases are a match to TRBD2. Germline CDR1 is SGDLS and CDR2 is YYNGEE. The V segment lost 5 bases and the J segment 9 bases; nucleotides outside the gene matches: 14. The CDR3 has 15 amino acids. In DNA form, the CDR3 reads TGTGCCAGCAGTGAGCAGGCCCTAGCGGAGGGTGAGCAGTTCTTC. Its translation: CASSEQALAEGEQFF.

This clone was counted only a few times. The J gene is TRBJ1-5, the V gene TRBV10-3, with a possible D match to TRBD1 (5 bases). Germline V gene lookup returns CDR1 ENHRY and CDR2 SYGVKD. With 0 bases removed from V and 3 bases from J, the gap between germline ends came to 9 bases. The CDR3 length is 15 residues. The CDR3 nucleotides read TGTGCCATCAGTGAGTCGATGACAGACAATCAGCCCCAGCATTTT. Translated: CAISESMTDNQPQHF.

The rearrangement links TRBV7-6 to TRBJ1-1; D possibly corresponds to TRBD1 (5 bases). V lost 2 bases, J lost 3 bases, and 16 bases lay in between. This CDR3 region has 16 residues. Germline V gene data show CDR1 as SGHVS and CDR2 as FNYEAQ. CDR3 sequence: CASSLNRGREDTEAFF. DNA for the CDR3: TGTGCCAGCAGCTTAAACCGGGGACGGGAGGACACTGAAGCTTTCTTT.

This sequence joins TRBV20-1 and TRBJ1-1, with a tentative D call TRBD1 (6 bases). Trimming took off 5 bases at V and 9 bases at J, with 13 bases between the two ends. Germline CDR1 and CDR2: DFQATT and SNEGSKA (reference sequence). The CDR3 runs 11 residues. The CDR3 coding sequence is TGCAGTGCTGGACCCGGGGGGCAAGCTTTCTTT. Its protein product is CSAGPGGQAFF.

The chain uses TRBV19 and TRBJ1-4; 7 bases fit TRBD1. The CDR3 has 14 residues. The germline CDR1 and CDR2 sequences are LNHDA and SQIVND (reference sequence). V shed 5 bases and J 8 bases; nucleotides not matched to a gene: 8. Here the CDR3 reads CASSFRQGGEKLFF. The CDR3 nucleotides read TGTGCCAGTAGTTTTCGACAGGGTGGAGAAAAACTGTTTTTT.

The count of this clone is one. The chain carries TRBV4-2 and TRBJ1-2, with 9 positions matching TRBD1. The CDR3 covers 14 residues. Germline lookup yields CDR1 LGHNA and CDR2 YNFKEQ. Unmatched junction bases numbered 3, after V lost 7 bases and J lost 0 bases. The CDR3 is CASNRQGANYGYTF. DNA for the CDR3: TGTGCCAGCAACAGACAGGGGGCTAACTATGGCTACACCTTC.

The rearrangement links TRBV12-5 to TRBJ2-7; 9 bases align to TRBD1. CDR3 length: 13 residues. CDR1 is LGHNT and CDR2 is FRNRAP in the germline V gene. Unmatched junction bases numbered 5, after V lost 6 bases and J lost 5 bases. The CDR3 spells CASGTGGRNEQYF. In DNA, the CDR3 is TGTGCTAGTGGAACAGGGGGCCGGAACGAGCAGTACTTC.